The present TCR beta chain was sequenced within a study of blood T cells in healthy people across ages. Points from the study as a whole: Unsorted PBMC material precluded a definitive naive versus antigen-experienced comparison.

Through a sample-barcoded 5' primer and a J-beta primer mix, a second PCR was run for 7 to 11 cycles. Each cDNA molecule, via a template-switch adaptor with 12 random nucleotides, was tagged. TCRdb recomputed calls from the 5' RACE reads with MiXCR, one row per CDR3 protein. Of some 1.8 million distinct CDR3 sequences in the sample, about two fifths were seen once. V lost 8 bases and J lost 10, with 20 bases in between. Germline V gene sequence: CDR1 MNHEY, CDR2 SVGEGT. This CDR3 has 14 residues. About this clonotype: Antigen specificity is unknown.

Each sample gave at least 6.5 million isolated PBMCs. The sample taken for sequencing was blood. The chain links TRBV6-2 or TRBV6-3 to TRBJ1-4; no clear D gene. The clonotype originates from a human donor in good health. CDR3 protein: CASDSGLPSGKLFF. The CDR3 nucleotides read TGTGCCAGCGATTCCGGGCTTCCCTCCGGAAAACTGTTTTTT.